The 11 T cell receptor beta chains reported below all come from one sample, sequenced in a study of Tregs in tolerant kidney transplant recipients. Assay used: immunoSEQ multiplex PCR; TCRdb lists only in-frame clones, some missing. The top ten clones hold more than 4.5% of a sample with around 50,000 clones, approximately 82% of them seen once. Sequencing was done on a sample of CD4+ T cells from blood. All receptors derive from a human donor in good health.

In its sample, this clone was seen a few times. The gene calls are TRBV2 and TRBJ1-6, with 7 bases lining up with TRBD1. Germline V gives CDR1 SNHLY, CDR2 FYNNEI. Losses at the gene ends were 4 bases for V and 10 bases for J; bases not matched to a gene: 7. CDR3 length: 14 amino acids. The CDR3 DNA reads as TGTGCCAGCAGTGGAGTTACAGGGGACTCACCCCTCCACTTT. This codes for CASSGVTGDSPLHF.

In this sample, this clone turned up once. The chain uses TRBV11-2 and TRBJ2-7; a possible D gene is TRBD2 (6 bases). The CDR3 consists of 15 residues. The germline V gene has CDR1 SGHAT and CDR2 FQNNGV. V was clipped by 3 bases and J by 2 bases, with 14 bases between them. The CDR3 DNA follows: TGTGCCAGCAGCTTCACTAGCCCTCCGCCCTACGAGCAGTACTTC. As protein: CASSFTSPPPYEQYF. Full variable domain (remainder filled in from reference TRBV11-2 and TRBJ2-7): EAGVAQSPRYKIIEKRQSVAFWCNPISGHATLYWYQQILGQGPKLLIQFQNNGVVDDSQLPKDRFSAERLKGVDSTLKIQPAKLEDSAVYLCASSFTSPPPYEQYFGPGTRLTVT.

The V and J genes are TRBV6-5 and TRBJ1-2, with 7 nucleotides matching TRBD1. Unmatched junction bases numbered 7, after V lost 2 bases and J lost 4 bases. CDR1 is MNHEY, CDR2 SVGAGI, per germline. The CDR3 totals 15 residues. CDR3 sequence reads: CASSYTPDRAYGYTF. The CDR3, as DNA: TGTGCCAGCAGTTACACACCTGACAGGGCCTATGGCTACACCTTC.

This rearrangement joins TRBV4-2 to TRBJ1-3, with D maybe TRBD1 (6 bases). The germline gives CDR1 LGHNA, CDR2 YNFKEQ. CDR3 length equals 16 residues. The V gene lost 1 base and the J gene lost 4 bases, with 14 bases spanning the gap. In nucleotides, the CDR3 is TGTGCCAGCAGCCAAGGGCAGGGGTCGGGCGGAAACACCATATATTTT. This gives the protein CASSQGQGSGGNTIYF.

The chain is built from TRBV19 and TRBJ2-1; 8 bases are shared with TRBD2. Per the germline V gene, CDR1 is LNHDA and CDR2 is SQIVND (reference sequence). This CDR3 has 17 residues. After removal of 6 bases from V and 0 bases from J, the junction contained 10 bases not matched to a gene. CDR3 region: CASRGLAGGSSYNEQFF. The CDR3 nucleotides are TGTGCCAGTAGGGGCCTAGCGGGCGGGAGCTCCTACAATGAGCAGTTCTTC.

CDR3 sequence (DNA): TGTGCCAGCAGGCGAGTGGGGACAGGGGGGTACGAGCAGTACTTC. Translating it yields CASRRVGTGGYEQYF. The V gene is TRBV7-2, the J gene TRBJ2-7; 11 bases are shared with TRBD1. Per the germline V gene, CDR1 is SGHTA and CDR2 is FQGNSA. The junction had 8 bases not matched to a gene; V was cut back by 6 bases and J by 4 bases. The CDR3 runs to 15 residues.

There are a few counts of this clone. V is TRBV7-2 and J is TRBJ2-7; D possibly corresponds to TRBD1 (5 bases). Germline V gives CDR1 SGHTA, CDR2 FQGNSA. Trimming took off 1 base at V and 2 bases at J, with 21 bases between the two ends. The CDR3 consists of 18 residues. CDR3 region: CASSLVRPWQGAPYEQYF. The DNA for the CDR3 is TGTGCCAGCAGCTTAGTAAGGCCGTGGCAGGGTGCCCCCTACGAGCAGTACTTC.

This chain joins TRBV5-6 and TRBJ1-1; no clear D gene. Germline-derived CDR1 and CDR2 are SGHDT and YYEEEE. Trimming took off 5 bases at V and 1 base at J, with 12 bases between the two ends. This CDR3 region has 14 residues. The CDR3 region is CASREITGNTEAFF. Written as DNA, the CDR3 is TGTGCCAGCAGAGAAATTACGGGGAACACTGAAGCTTTCTTT. The complete variable domain, with remaining parts taken from reference TRBV5-6 and TRBJ1-1, reads DAGVTQSPTHLIKTRGQQVTLRCSPKSGHDTVSWYQQALGQGPQFIFQYYEEEERQRGNFPDRFSGHQFPNYSSELNVNALLLGDSALYLCASREITGNTEAFFGQGTRLTVV.

This clone was seen a few times. The chain is built from TRBV7-3 and TRBJ2-2; 13 nucleotides match TRBD2. J lost 1 base, V lost 5 bases, and 10 bases had no gene match. This CDR3 has 19 amino acids. In germline, CDR1 is SGHTA, CDR2 FQGTGA. The CDR3 DNA reads TGTGCCAGCAGCCTAGGGACTAGCGGGGTTCGCCGGAACACCGGGGAGCTGTTTTTT. Encoded protein: CASSLGTSGVRRNTGELFF.

The chain recombines TRBV7-6 with TRBJ2-7, with TRBD2 matching over 13 bases. The trim removed 5 bases at V and 6 bases at J, leaving 16 bases unmatched. The germline V gene encodes CDR1 SGHVS and CDR2 FNYEAQ. The length of the CDR3 is 18 residues. CDR3 protein: CASSAGPGTSGKGREQYF. In DNA form, the CDR3 reads TGTGCCAGCAGCGCCGGACCCGGGACTAGCGGGAAAGGTCGCGAGCAGTACTTC.

V is TRBV6-1 and J is TRBJ2-7; D is unclear. CDR1 MNHNS and CDR2 SASEGT come from the germline V gene. The CDR3 sequence is 14 residues long. V was cut by 6 bases and J by 2 bases, with 14 bases left in between. CDR3 loop: CASRLQDGPYEQYF. CDR3 bases: TGTGCCAGCAGACTACAAGACGGACCCTACGAGCAGTACTTC.